This T cell receptor beta chain was sequenced for a study of response to subunit inactivated influenza vaccine (dated 2018 in TCRdb). In the study overall: The study used deep quantitative T cell receptor repertoire profiling to track responses to a trivalent subunit inactivated influenza vaccine.

Receptor libraries were prepared by RT-PCR. The sequencing machine was an Illumina HiSeq 2500. TCRdb reran the public reads through fastp at Q25 and MiXCR, keeping productive beta chains. Each CDR3 protein gets just one entry, which takes the most common genes and DNA from the rows behind it. The sample has about half a million distinct CDR3 sequences on record, 25% of them singletons. The ten largest clonotypes hold 1.5% to 2% of the sample. Remarks on this clonotype: What this receptor recognizes is not known. No per-base quality is available; no much larger clone lies one base away.

Including cysteine and phenylalanine, the CDR3 has 15 amino acids. Just the 45-base CDR3 DNA is kept, in frame starting at base 1. From the germline V gene, CDR1 is SNHLY and CDR2 is FYNNEI. Trimming leaves V shorter by 6 bases and J shorter by 1 base, with the junction holding 5 bases beyond the gene matches. The paper as a whole reports these results and caveats: It was suggested by the authors that each seasonal influenza vaccination may recruit only a limited number of new T cells.

The sample in question was CD4+ T cells sorted from PBMCs, obtained around 5 days after vaccination. The chain was built from TRBV2 and TRBJ2-5; 10 nucleotides in the junction match TRBD1. The TCR comes from a man aged 45 to 65 who received an inactivated influenza vaccine. Donor details come from another sample of the same person, matched by shared clones. The DNA is TGTGCCAGCAGGGTTGGGACAGGGGCCCAAGAGACCCAGTACTTC. Translated, it gives CASRVGTGAQETQYF.